This T cell receptor (beta chain) was observed in a study of cytomegalovirus exposure and HLA in healthy donors. Study-wide results and limits: Clonal expansion was found to be greater in HLA-associated TCR beta chains than in equally common others in a later analysis. In an earlier analysis, in about 530 donors, most V segments appeared productive either ~90% or ~30% of the time. What a later analysis showed was that several of the most significant clusters appeared linked to common viral pathogens. A missense DCLRE1C variant was associated with V- and J-gene trimming of TCR beta chains in a later analysis, and an independent cohort replicated the association.

As for this clone: Its antigen is unidentified.

Germline loops: CDR1 SGDLS, CDR2 YYNGEE. V was pared by 3 bases and J by 13 bases, with 13 bases between. This CDR3 comprises 12 residues. The PCR employed 60 Vbeta primers together with 13 Jbeta primers. The assay was immunoSEQ multiplex PCR, and TCRdb's table has in-frame clones only and misses some. The sample records around 150,000 clones, 60% to 80% being singletons. This TCR derives from a woman aged 30 to 39 in good health and CMV-seronegative. The chain recombines TRBV9 with TRBJ1-4; D remains unclear. The sample taken for sequencing was PBMCs. The CDR3 protein is CASSGPEGGLFF. For the CDR3, the DNA is TGTGCCAGCAGCGGGCCTGAGGGTGGACTGTTTTTT.